These T cell receptor beta chains were read from a single sample in a study of blood T cell repertoires in COVID-19. Sequenced by immunoSEQ multiplex PCR; TCRdb stores in-frame clones only, minus some. The profile shows about 170,000 clones, about four fifths of them singletons. The specimen was peripheral blood. All receptors derive from a woman in her seventies with acute or convalescent COVID-19. Both conserved end residues are part of each CDR3. A D gene is named only where the DNA matches it firmly. Clone size appears in some rows only: once, few, many, or a class for an expanded clone.

J gene,clone size,V gene,D gene,CDR3 DNA,CDR3 protein
TRBJ2-3,-,TRBV19,TRBD2,TGTGCCAGTAGGCAGCGGGGGGGCGGGGCAGATACGCAGTATTTT,CASRQRGGGADTQYF
TRBJ1-4,-,TRBV24-1,-,TGTGCCACCAGTCGGGGGGGATCTAATGAAAAACTGTTTTTT,CATSRGGSNEKLFF
TRBJ1-4,few,TRBV28,-,TGTGCCAGCAGTTTCCCCACAGAACATAATGAAAAACTGTTTTTT,CASSFPTEHNEKLFF
TRBJ1-6,few,TRBV19,TRBD1,TGTGCCAGTAACATCAAACTGGGACAGGGTGAAGGCTATGGGGGCAATTCACCCCTCCACTTT,CASNIKLGQGEGYGGNSPLHF
TRBJ2-3,-,TRBV10-2,-,TGCGCCAGCAACCCCAGAGGCGGAGCAGATACGCAGTATTTT,CASNPRGGADTQYF
TRBJ1-2,-,TRBV9,-,TGTGCCAGCAGCGTAGGGGAGGGGCAGGGGAGTGGAGGCTACACCTTC,CASSVGEGQGSGGYTF
TRBJ1-3,-,TRBV6-2/TRBV6-3,-,TGTGCCAGCAGTTACGCAGGACTGGAGGGAAACACCATATATTTT,CASSYAGLEGNTIYF
TRBJ2-7,few,TRBV28,TRBD1,TGTGCCAGCAGTTTCGAAACAGGGGGCGGGTTTACCGCCTACGAGCAGTACTTC,CASSFETGGGFTAYEQYF
TRBJ1-2,few,TRBV5-4,-,TGTGCCAGCAGCTTGGAGCAGGGCTTTACTAACTATGGCTACACCTTC,CASSLEQGFTNYGYTF
TRBJ1-3,-,TRBV4-1,-,TGCGCCAGCAGCCTCGTCTCGGTGAACTCTGGAAACACCATATATTTT,CASSLVSVNSGNTIYF
TRBJ2-1,-,TRBV28,TRBD2,TGTGCCAGCAGGGCCCTAGCGGGGATCTACAATGAGCAGTTCTTC,CASRALAGIYNEQFF
TRBJ1-4,few,TRBV6-1,-,TGTGCCAGCAGTGAGTTGAGGGAAAAACTGTTTTTT,CASSELREKLFF
TRBJ1-1,few,TRBV25-1,TRBD1,TGTGCCAGCAGTCCCCGGACAGGGGGAAGGAACACTGAAGCTTTCTTT,CASSPRTGGRNTEAFF
TRBJ1-1,few,TRBV2,-,TGTGCCAGCAGTGTACGGGCTGAAGCTTTCTTT,CASSVRAEAFF
TRBJ2-5,-,TRBV7-7,TRBD1,TGTGCCAGCAGCTTCGGACAGGGAATAGGGGAGACCCAGTACTTC,CASSFGQGIGETQYF
TRBJ2-1,once,TRBV11-2,TRBD2,TGTGCCAGCAGCCTACGGCTAGCGGACTACAATGAGCAGTTCTTC,CASSLRLADYNEQFF
TRBJ2-5,-,TRBV19,-,TGTGCCAGTAGTATACCAGCGACGGAGACCCAGTACTTC,CASSIPATETQYF
TRBJ1-2,-,TRBV30,-,TGTGCCTGGAGTATTAGGTCAGGCGGCTACACCTTC,CAWSIRSGGYTF
TRBJ1-5,-,TRBV7-9,TRBD1,TGTGCCAGCAGCTTAGGCCAGGGGGCTCCCCCCCAGCATTTT,CASSLGQGAPPQHF
TRBJ2-3,-,TRBV7-3,TRBD1,TGTGCCAGCAGCTTCGACAGGGGAGTGGGGACAGATACGCAGTATTTT,CASSFDRGVGTDTQYF
TRBJ1-1,-,TRBV18,-,TGTGCCAGCTCTCAGGGACAGAACACTGAAGCTTTCTTT,CASSQGQNTEAFF
TRBJ2-7,-,TRBV28,-,TGTGCCAGCAGTTTTGGACAGCTCTCCTACGAGCAGTACTTC,CASSFGQLSYEQYF
TRBJ2-1,-,TRBV19,TRBD1,TGTGCCAGTAGTATAGTAGGGGGCTTCTCCTACAATGAGCAGTTCTTC,CASSIVGGFSYNEQFF
TRBJ2-7,few,TRBV28,TRBD2,TGTGCCAGCAGTTTAAGGCACAGCGGGAAAGGATCCTACGAGCAGTACTTC,CASSLRHSGKGSYEQYF
TRBJ2-1,-,TRBV14,-,TGTGCCAGCAGCGCCCGGGACTTCTCCTACAATGAGCAGTTCTTC,CASSARDFSYNEQFF
TRBJ2-1,-,TRBV6-6,TRBD2,TGTGCCAGCTCGGGACTAGCGGACAATGAGCAGTTCTTC,CASSGLADNEQFF
TRBJ1-2,few,TRBV6-5,TRBD1,TGTGCCAGCAGCCCGACAGGGGGCGCGGGGGGCTACACCTTC,CASSPTGGAGGYTF
TRBJ2-2,-,TRBV5-1,TRBD1,TGCGCCAGCAGCCCAACAGGGGATATAGGCGGGGAGCTGTTTTTT,CASSPTGDIGGELFF
TRBJ2-1,-,TRBV11-3,TRBD2,TGTGCCAGCAGCTTAGTAGCGGGATCTAATGAGCAGTTCTTC,CASSLVAGSNEQFF
TRBJ2-1,-,TRBV19,-,TGTGCCAGTAGCGCCGCAGGGGTTTGGAATGAGCAGTTCTTC,CASSAAGVWNEQFF
TRBJ1-1,-,TRBV7-9,-,TGTGCCAGCGTTGAGATGAACACTGAAGCTTTCTTT,CASVEMNTEAFF